These T cell receptor beta chains were read from a single sample in a study of T cell clusters in autoimmune cytopenias. TCRdb reprocessed the multiplex PCR reads and reports one entry per CDR3 protein, with no DNA. The sample data list fewer than 3,500 distinct CDR3 sequences. The sample taken for sequencing was peripheral blood. The source is a human donor with an autoimmune cytopenia or autoimmune hepatitis (not recorded which). CDR3s include the opening cysteine and the closing phenylalanine or tryptophan. The order of the fields is CDR3 protein, V gene, CDR3 length, clone size, J gene. Clone sizes are given selectively: once, few, many, or a class where the clone is expanded.

CASSFGQWNTEAFF TRBV12-3/TRBV12-4 14 medium-sized TRBJ1-1
CASSPGQGPYGYTF TRBV19 14 medium-sized TRBJ1-2
CASSLGGVRNIQYF TRBV12-3/TRBV12-4 14 NA TRBJ2-4
CASSSPGQIYTF TRBV12-3/TRBV12-4 12 NA TRBJ1-2
CASSYSQGAGSNQPQHF TRBV6-6 17 medium-sized TRBJ1-5
CASSFSGAGAYGYTF TRBV5-5 15 NA TRBJ1-2
CASSLRPGGEQYF TRBV12-3/TRBV12-4 13 NA TRBJ2-7
CAFNGMNTEAFF TRBV30 12 medium-sized TRBJ1-1
CASSEGGQGGQPQHF TRBV6-1 15 medium-sized TRBJ1-5
CASSPGGAPGNTIYF TRBV18 15 medium-sized TRBJ1-3
CSARDGDRGRGETQYF TRBV20-1 16 NA TRBJ2-5
CASRDGEGYTDTQYF TRBV11-3 15 medium-sized TRBJ2-3
CASSYSNGGPLHTQYF TRBV6-5 16 medium-sized TRBJ2-3
CASRKGQNYNSPLHF TRBV19 15 medium-sized TRBJ1-6
CASSPWGTDTQYF TRBV4-3 13 medium-sized TRBJ2-3
CSAAGGGAGNTIYF TRBV20-1 14 NA TRBJ1-3
CASRGSYNSPLHF TRBV12-3/TRBV12-4 13 NA TRBJ1-6
CSASGTSGSAVETQYF TRBV20-1 16 NA TRBJ2-5
CASSPSWTDYEQYF TRBV18 14 medium-sized TRBJ2-7
CAWRGDNANYGYTF TRBV30 14 medium-sized TRBJ1-2
CASDNRDRDNSPLHF TRBV7-2 15 NA TRBJ1-6
CATRREGATGELFF TRBV24-1 14 NA TRBJ2-2
CASTGQGEYGYTF TRBV12-3/TRBV12-4 13 medium-sized TRBJ1-2
CASSLVGAHGYTF TRBV28 13 NA TRBJ1-2
CASSPQAGGSTDTQYF TRBV19 16 medium-sized TRBJ2-3
CASSQPSSRGGEIWNTGELFF TRBV4-3 21 NA TRBJ2-2
CASAGTGYDEQYF TRBV12-3/TRBV12-4 13 medium-sized TRBJ2-7
CASSTDRGLIYEQYF TRBV12-3/TRBV12-4 15 medium-sized TRBJ2-7
CASSLGRNYEQYF TRBV12-3/TRBV12-4 13 medium-sized TRBJ2-7
CAWSNPGVPQYF TRBV30 12 medium-sized TRBJ2-5
CASSLVTGFETQYF TRBV5-1 14 NA TRBJ2-5
CASSLIKPAGQGARSGYWGYTF TRBV27 22 medium-sized TRBJ1-2
CASSLADGNSPLHF TRBV5-1 14 NA TRBJ1-6
CATSDPGTGATDTQYF TRBV24-1 16 medium-sized TRBJ2-3
CASRTSGRALPSTDTQYF TRBV12-5 18 NA TRBJ2-3
CASSHWNLAGGDTGELFF TRBV4-3 18 NA TRBJ2-2
CASSRRTGGINEKLFF TRBV14 16 NA TRBJ1-4
CASSQPGGQETQYF TRBV11-3 14 medium-sized TRBJ2-5
CASSLSSPPASSGANVLTF TRBV27 19 medium-sized TRBJ2-6